Shown below are 25 T cell receptor beta chains from a single sample sequenced in a study of T cells in Graves' hyperthyroidism and ophthalmopathy. TCR beta CDR3 region amplification was performed from RNA transcripts. First-round RT-PCR targeting the TCR CDR3 was performed with the HTBI primer set. TCRdb re-called the multiplex PCR reads through MiXCR, storing one row per CDR3 protein. The sample has nearly 600,000 distinct CDR3 sequences, approximately 13% seen once. Specimen: blood. The receptor set was obtained from a woman aged 30 to 39 with Graves' hyperthyroidism that later progressed to Graves' ophthalmopathy.

Concerning this clonotype itself: A read error may be the cause here, since a much bigger clone is one base away. The J gene is TRBJ1-6, the V gene TRBV6-9; the D is unclear. This CDR3 comprises 16 residues. The germline V gene encodes CDR1 MNHGY and CDR2 SVAAGI. CDR3 sequence (DNA): TGTGTCAGCAGTTACAATCCGGGTTCAGCTTCCTCACCCCTCCACTTT. Translated: CVSSYNPGSASSPLHF.

This clonotype was detected many times. The rearrangement uses TRBV10-3 and TRBJ2-3; D gene unclear. CDR1 is ENHRY and CDR2 is SYGVKD in the germline V gene. V lost 6 bases and J lost 0, with 4 bases in between. The CDR3 is 12 residues long. The CDR3 sequence is CAISSSTDTQYF. The DNA of the CDR3 is TGTGCCATCAGCTCAAGCACAGATACGCAGTATTTT.

As DNA, the CDR3 is TGTGCCTGGAAAATGGGCCAATCTTCATTTTTGAACACTGAAGCTTTCTTT. Translating gives CAWKMGQSSFLNTEAFF. The V gene is TRBV30, the J gene TRBJ1-1; D is unclear. From germline, CDR1 is GTSNPN and CDR2 SVGIG (reference sequence). This CDR3 has 17 residues. V gave up 4 bases and J gave up 0 bases, with 21 bases separating them.

V and J are TRBV20-1 and TRBJ2-3; D tentatively reads TRBD1 or TRBD2 (5 bases each). There are 16 residues in the CDR3. Per germline, CDR1 DFQATT and CDR2 SNEGSKA (reference sequence). The V gene lost 0 bases and the J gene lost 4 bases, with 17 bases spanning the gap. The CDR3 loop reads CSARDGSSEGPDTQYF. The CDR3, as DNA: TGCAGTGCTAGAGATGGATCCAGCGAGGGGCCAGATACGCAGTATTTT.

This clonotype was picked up many times. V usage is TRBV11-2 and J usage is TRBJ2-7; tentatively, D is TRBD1 (5 bases). The CDR3 length is 17 residues. Germline assignment: CDR1 SGHAT and CDR2 FQNNGV. V dropped 3 bases and J dropped 3 bases, with 21 bases sitting between them. The CDR3 sequence: CASSFAGQGPYNYEQYF. The CDR3 DNA reads as TGTGCCAGCAGCTTTGCCGGGCAGGGTCCCTACAACTACGAGCAGTACTTC.

This clonotype was detected many times. The rearrangement uses TRBV15 and TRBJ1-5; no clear D gene. The CDR3 extends over 12 amino acids. Trimming stripped 3 bases from V and 4 bases from J, with 4 bases between. The germline CDR1 and CDR2 sequences are LNHNV and YYDKDF (reference sequence). In nucleotides, the CDR3 is TGTGCCACCAGCAGGGAGAATCAGCCCCAGCATTTT. This codes for CATSRENQPQHF.

The chain is built from TRBV20-1 and TRBJ1-2; D is undetermined. The V and J ends lost 0 bases and 10 bases respectively, with 12 bases between them. Germline CDR1 DFQATT, CDR2 SNEGSKA (reference sequence). This CDR3 is 12 amino acids long. CDR3 sequence: CSARDQEGAYTF. CDR3 in DNA: TGCAGTGCTAGAGATCAAGAGGGAGCCTACACCTTC.

The chain links TRBV27 to TRBJ2-7; no clear D. The CDR3 consists of 16 residues. The germline V gene has CDR1 MNHEY and CDR2 SMNVEV (reference sequence). Trimming removed 0 bases from V and 2 bases from J, with 14 bases in between. The CDR3 DNA is TGTGCCAGCAGTTTATCAGTAGGCAGTATGACCTACGAGCAGTACTTC. It codes for CASSLSVGSMTYEQYF.

The chain has TRBV19 and TRBJ1-2; no clear D. The germline V gene has CDR1 LNHDA and CDR2 SQIVND (reference sequence). Trimming shortened V by 6 bases and J by 3 bases, and 14 bases separated the two germline ends. CDR3 length: 14 residues. CDR3 sequence (DNA): TGTGCCAGTAGGACCGACGTTGGGGACTATGGCTACACCTTC. It is translated as CASRTDVGDYGYTF. The full variable domain, rest sourced from reference TRBV19 and TRBJ1-2, is DGGITQSPKYLFRKEGQNVTLSCEQNLNHDAMYWYRQDPGQGLRLIYYSQIVNDFQKGDIAEGYSVSREKKESFPLTVTSAQKNPTAFYLCASRTDVGDYGYTFGSGTRLTVV.

This clonotype was recorded many times. The V and J genes are TRBV19 and TRBJ2-1; 8 positions match TRBD2. In germline, CDR1 is LNHDA, CDR2 SQIVND (reference sequence). This CDR3 has 15 residues. The V gene end was trimmed by 6 bases and the J gene end by 5 bases; junction bases not matched to a gene: 9. CDR3 amino acids: CASRTTAGVNNEQFF. CDR3 nucleotide sequence: TGTGCCAGTAGGACCACAGCGGGAGTCAACAATGAGCAGTTCTTC.

This clonotype was seen a handful of times. This chain connects TRBV6-2 or TRBV6-3 to TRBJ2-2, with 11 bases identical to TRBD2. Germline V lookup: CDR1 MNHEY, CDR2 SVGEGT. The CDR3 covers 15 residues. J gave up 6 bases and V 2 bases, and 2 bases lay outside the gene matches. The CDR3 DNA reads as TGTGCCAGCAGTTACCTAGCGGGAGGTCCCGGGGAGCTGTTTTTT. Protein sequence: CASSYLAGGPGELFF.

This clonotype was detected ten times or more. The rearrangement links TRBV7-9 to TRBJ2-1; a weak D match, TRBD1 (5 bases). In germline, CDR1 is SEHNR, CDR2 FQNEAQ (reference sequence). The CDR3 spans 16 residues. Trimming left V 5 bases short and J 0 bases short, with 14 bases between. CDR3 protein: CASSHGWGSSYNEQFF. CDR3 in DNA: TGTGCCAGCAGCCATGGGTGGGGCAGCTCCTACAATGAGCAGTTCTTC.

Regarding this clonotype: A much larger clone is a single base away; this may be a read error. The genes are TRBV12-3 or TRBV12-4 and TRBJ2-1; D gene unclear. The CDR3 is 16 residues long. The ends were cut back, 6 bases at V and 2 bases at J, with 17 bases in the middle. The CDR3 is CASSVDMAAPYNEQFF. The CDR3 nucleotides read TGTGCCAGCAGCGTAGATATGGCGGCTCCCTACAATGAGCAGTTCTTC.

The chain uses TRBV3-1 and TRBJ2-7, with D perhaps given as TRBD1 or TRBD2 (5 bases each). The CDR3 totals 13 residues. From germline, CDR1 is LGHDT and CDR2 YNNKEL (reference sequence). This CDR3 reads CDRAGTLPYEQYF. Here the CDR3 DNA reads TGTGACAGAGCCGGGACCCTCCCCTACGAGCAGTACTTC.

This clonotype was recorded at least ten times. CDR3 DNA sequence: TGCAGTGCTAGAGAATGGGGGAAATCGAATTACTACGAGCAGTACTTC. It yields the protein CSAREWGKSNYYEQYF. V and J are TRBV20-1 and TRBJ2-7, with D perhaps given as TRBD1 or TRBD2 (5 bases each). Trimming took off 0 bases at V and 3 bases at J, with 18 bases between the two ends. The CDR3 is 16 amino acids. Germline-derived CDR1 and CDR2 are DFQATT and SNEGSKA (reference sequence).

This clonotype was counted many times. The V call is TRBV6-6, the J call TRBJ1-4; a weak D match, TRBD1 (6 bases). CDR1 and CDR2 from the germline V gene are MNHNY and SVGAGI (reference sequence). Between the trimmed V and J ends, which lost 0 bases and 4 bases, there was a span of 12 bases. The CDR3 is 16 amino acids. The CDR3 is CASSYSVLGGNEKLFF. DNA of the CDR3: TGTGCCAGCAGTTACTCGGTCCTAGGGGGTAATGAAAAACTGTTTTTT.

In this sample, this clonotype turned up once. V usage is TRBV27 and J usage is TRBJ2-3; D ambiguous. Per the germline V gene, CDR1 is MNHEY and CDR2 is SMNVEV (reference sequence). The CDR3 length is 13 residues. V gave up 4 bases and J gave up 9 bases, with 14 bases separating them. Here the CDR3 DNA reads TGTGCCAGCAGTTCCCCCCCCCCCGAAACGCAGTATTTT. Translating it yields CASSSPPPETQYF.

Ten or more counts support this clonotype. This chain connects TRBV20-1 to TRBJ2-5; D uncertain. The CDR3 runs 15 residues. V was cut by 3 bases and J by 3 bases, with 17 bases left in between. Germline loops: CDR1 DFQATT, CDR2 SNEGSKA (reference sequence). CDR3 in DNA: TGCAGTGCTAGTAGTTCCCTAGGGTCCAAAGAGACCCAGTACTTC. It codes for CSASSSLGSKETQYF.

This clonotype was seen a handful of times. The gene calls are TRBV20-1 and TRBJ1-1, with D perhaps matching TRBD1 (5 bases). The length of the CDR3 is 13 residues. Germline V gene sequence: CDR1 DFQATT, CDR2 SNEGSKA (reference sequence). Trimming cost V 8 bases and J 4 bases, with 17 bases left between them. CDR3 region: CSFRREGSTEAFF. The CDR3 nucleotides read TGCAGTTTCCGACGGGAGGGGAGCACTGAAGCTTTCTTT.

This clonotype was detected ten times or more. The chain combines TRBV15 with TRBJ1-1; no definite D call. This CDR3 is 17 amino acids long. Between the trimmed V and J ends, which lost 0 bases and 8 bases, there was a span of 22 bases. Germline CDR1 and CDR2: LNHNV and YYDKDF (reference sequence). CDR3 sequence reads: CATSRDTAVGSATEAFF. CDR3 DNA sequence: TGTGCCACCAGCAGAGATACGGCGGTTGGCAGCGCAACGGAAGCTTTCTTT.

This clonotype came up many times. V and J are TRBV6-2 or TRBV6-3 and TRBJ2-7; the D call may be TRBD1 or TRBD2 (8 bases each). There are 24 residues in the CDR3. The germline V gene encodes CDR1 MNHEY and CDR2 SVGEGT. The V end lost 6 bases, the J end lost 4 bases, and 46 bases lay between the germline ends. CDR3 sequence: CASRKTMTLPPGQAGLDKFYEQYF. The CDR3 DNA reads as TGTGCCAGCAGGAAGACCATGACCTTACCTCCGGGACAGGCGGGACTAGATAAGTTTTACGAGCAGTACTTC.

This clonotype was recorded at least ten times. The genes are TRBV3-1 and TRBJ1-1; maybe TRBD1 (6 bases). V gave up 1 base and J gave up 11 bases, with 17 bases separating them. Germline V gene data show CDR1 as LGHDT and CDR2 as YNNKEL (reference sequence). The CDR3 spans 14 residues. The CDR3 DNA sequence: TGTGCCAGCAGCCAAGTCGCGGGGAGACAGGAGGCTTTCTTT. Amino acid sequence: CASSQVAGRQEAFF.

This clonotype was found many times. The J gene is TRBJ2-2, the V gene TRBV19, with 11 bases matching TRBD1. Germline CDR1 is LNHDA and CDR2 is SQIVND (reference sequence). The CDR3 runs to 16 residues. J lost 0 bases, V lost 10 bases, and 7 bases had no gene match. The CDR3: CATRTGGLSNTGELFF. The CDR3 DNA reads as TGTGCCACCAGGACAGGGGGCCTCTCGAACACCGGGGAGCTGTTTTTT.

This clonotype occurred many times. The chain is built from TRBV18 and TRBJ1-4; 9 bases match TRBD1. This CDR3 has 13 amino acids. Trimming cost V 3 bases and J 7 bases; bases outside gene matches: 0. Per germline, CDR1 KGHSH and CDR2 LQKENI. The CDR3 nucleotides read TGTGCCAGCTCACCGGGACAGGGTGAAAAACTGTTTTTT. Translating it yields CASSPGQGEKLFF. The complete variable domain, with remaining parts taken from reference TRBV18 and TRBJ1-4, reads NAGVMQNPRHLVRRRGQEARLRCSPMKGHSHVYWYRQLPEEGLKFMVYLQKENIIDESGMPKERFSAEFPKEGPSILRIQQVVRGDSAAYFCASSPGQGEKLFFGSGTQLSVL.

This clonotype showed up many times. This rearrangement joins TRBV14 to TRBJ2-1; no firm D call. Trimming took 0 bases from V and 7 from J, leaving 16 bases between them. CDR1 is SGHDN, CDR2 FVKESK, per germline. The CDR3 has 16 residues. CDR3 amino acids: CASSQDQNLMGNEQFF. The CDR3 DNA reads as TGTGCCAGCAGCCAAGATCAGAATTTGATGGGGAATGAGCAGTTCTTC. The variable domain in full, with the rest retrieved from reference TRBV14 and TRBJ2-1, is EAGVTQFPSHSVIEKGQTVTLRCDPISGHDNLYWYRRVMGKEIKFLLHFVKESKQDESGMPNNRFLAERTGGTYSTLKVQPAELEDSGVYFCASSQDQNLMGNEQFFGPGTRLTVL.